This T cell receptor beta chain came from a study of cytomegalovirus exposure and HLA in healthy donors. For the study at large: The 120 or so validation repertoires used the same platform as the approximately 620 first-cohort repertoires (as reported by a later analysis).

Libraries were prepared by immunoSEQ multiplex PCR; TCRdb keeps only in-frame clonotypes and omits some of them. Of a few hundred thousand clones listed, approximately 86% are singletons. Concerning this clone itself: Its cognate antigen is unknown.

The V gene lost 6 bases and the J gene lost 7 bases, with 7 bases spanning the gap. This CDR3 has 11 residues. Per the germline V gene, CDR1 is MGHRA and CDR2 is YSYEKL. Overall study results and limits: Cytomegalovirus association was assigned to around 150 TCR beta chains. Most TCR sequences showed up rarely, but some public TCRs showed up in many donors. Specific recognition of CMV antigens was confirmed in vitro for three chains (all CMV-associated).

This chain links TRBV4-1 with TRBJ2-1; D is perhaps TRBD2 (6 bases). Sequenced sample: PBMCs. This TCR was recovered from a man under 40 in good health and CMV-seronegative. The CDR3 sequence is CASRGGNEQFF. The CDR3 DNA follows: TGCGCCAGCAGAGGAGGGAATGAGCAGTTCTTC.